This T cell receptor beta chain came from a study of blood T cell repertoires in COVID-19. Looking at the study overall: Spain, Italy and the United States supplied samples that represented acute and convalescent COVID-19. In each case, the material was cDNA or gDNA derived from T cells, B-cell-depleted T cells, or PBMCs.

This clone appeared once. How the authors handled the data: Reference gene primer amplification in the assay estimated nucleated cell counts. Clones were read by immunoSEQ multiplex PCR, and TCRdb kept only the in-frame ones, dropping some. V and J calls and clone size come straight from that table; D and trimming were deduced from the DNA. The sample lists hundreds of thousands of clones; around 85% were seen once. CDR1 and CDR2 from the germline V gene are SEHNR and FQNEAQ (reference sequence). V lost 5 bases, J lost 4 bases, and 20 bases lay in between. The CDR3 sequence is 16 residues long. V and J are TRBV7-9 and TRBJ2-5; perhaps TRBD2 as D (6 bases). The sample consisted of peripheral blood. The origin of this receptor is a man aged 80 or over with acute or convalescent COVID-19. CDR3 amino acids: CASSLYGPGGGETQYF. As DNA, the CDR3 is TGTGCCAGCAGCCTTTATGGCCCCGGGGGAGGAGAGACCCAGTACTTC.